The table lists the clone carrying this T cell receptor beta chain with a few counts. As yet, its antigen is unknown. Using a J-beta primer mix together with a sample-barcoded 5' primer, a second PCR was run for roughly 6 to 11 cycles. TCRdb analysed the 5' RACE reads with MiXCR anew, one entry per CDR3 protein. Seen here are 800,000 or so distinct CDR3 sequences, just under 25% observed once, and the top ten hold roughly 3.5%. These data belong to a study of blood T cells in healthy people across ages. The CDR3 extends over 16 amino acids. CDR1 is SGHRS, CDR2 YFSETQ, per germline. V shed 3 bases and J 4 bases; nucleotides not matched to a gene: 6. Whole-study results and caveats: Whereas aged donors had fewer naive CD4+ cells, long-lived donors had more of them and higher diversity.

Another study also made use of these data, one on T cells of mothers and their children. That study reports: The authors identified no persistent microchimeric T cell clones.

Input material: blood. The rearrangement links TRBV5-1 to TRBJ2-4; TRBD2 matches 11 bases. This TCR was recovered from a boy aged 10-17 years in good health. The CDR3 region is CASSSSTSGTKNIQYF. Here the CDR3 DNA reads TGCGCCAGCAGCTCGTCGACTAGCGGGACAAAAAACATTCAGTACTTC.